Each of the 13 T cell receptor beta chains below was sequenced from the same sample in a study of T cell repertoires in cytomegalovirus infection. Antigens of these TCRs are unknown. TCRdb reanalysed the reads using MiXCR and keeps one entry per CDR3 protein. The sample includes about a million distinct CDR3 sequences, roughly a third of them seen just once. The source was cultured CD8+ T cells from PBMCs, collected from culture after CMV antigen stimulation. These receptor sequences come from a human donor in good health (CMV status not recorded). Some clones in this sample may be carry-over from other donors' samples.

CDR3 protein: CATRESGGWDNEQFF. The CDR3 DNA sequence: TGTGCCACCAGAGAAAGCGGGGGATGGGACAATGAGCAGTTCTTC. The genes are TRBV27 and TRBJ2-1; the match to TRBD2 covers 8 bases. Germline loops: CDR1 MNHEY, CDR2 SMNVEV (reference sequence). With V trimmed by 10 bases and J by 5 bases, 13 bases remained unmatched. The CDR3 runs 15 residues.

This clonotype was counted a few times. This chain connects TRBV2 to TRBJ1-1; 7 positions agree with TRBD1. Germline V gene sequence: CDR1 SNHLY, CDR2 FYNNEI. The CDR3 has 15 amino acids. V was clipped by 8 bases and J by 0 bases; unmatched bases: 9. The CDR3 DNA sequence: TGTGCCAGCCCCCGGGGCAGGGGGATGAACACTGAAGCTTTCTTT. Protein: CASPRGRGMNTEAFF.

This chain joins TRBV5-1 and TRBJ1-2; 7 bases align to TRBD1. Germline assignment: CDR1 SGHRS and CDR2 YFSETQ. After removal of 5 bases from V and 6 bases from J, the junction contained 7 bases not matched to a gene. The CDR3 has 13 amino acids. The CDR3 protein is CASRFDRVNGYTF. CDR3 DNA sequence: TGCGCCAGCAGATTCGACAGGGTGAATGGCTACACCTTC.

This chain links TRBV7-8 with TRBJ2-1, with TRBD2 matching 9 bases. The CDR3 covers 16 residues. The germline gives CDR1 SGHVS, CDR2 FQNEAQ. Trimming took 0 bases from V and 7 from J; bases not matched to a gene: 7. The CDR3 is CASSLAWTSDENEQFF. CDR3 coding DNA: TGTGCCAGCAGCTTAGCGTGGACTAGCGACGAAAATGAGCAGTTCTTC.

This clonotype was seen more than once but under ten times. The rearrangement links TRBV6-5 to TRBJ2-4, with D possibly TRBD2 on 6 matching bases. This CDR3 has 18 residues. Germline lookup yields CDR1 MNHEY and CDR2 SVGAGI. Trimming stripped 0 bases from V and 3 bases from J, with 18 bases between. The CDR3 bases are TGTGCCAGCAGTTACTCGATTGCCGGGGGTACCCTCAAAAACATTCAGTACTTC. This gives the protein CASSYSIAGGTLKNIQYF.

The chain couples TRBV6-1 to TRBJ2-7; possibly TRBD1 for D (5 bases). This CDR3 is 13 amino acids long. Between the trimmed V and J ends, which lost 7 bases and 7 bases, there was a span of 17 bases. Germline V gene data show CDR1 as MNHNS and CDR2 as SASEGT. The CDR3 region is CASTLGALGEQYV. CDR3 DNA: TGTGCCAGCACCTTAGGGGCCCTCGGAGAGCAGTACGTC.

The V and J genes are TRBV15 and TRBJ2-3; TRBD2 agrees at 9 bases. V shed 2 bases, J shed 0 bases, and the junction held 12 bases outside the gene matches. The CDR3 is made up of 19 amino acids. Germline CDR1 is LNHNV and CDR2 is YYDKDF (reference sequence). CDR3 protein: CATSRTRASGDPSTDTQYF. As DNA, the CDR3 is TGTGCCACCAGCAGAACGAGGGCTAGCGGGGACCCTAGCACAGATACGCAGTATTTT.

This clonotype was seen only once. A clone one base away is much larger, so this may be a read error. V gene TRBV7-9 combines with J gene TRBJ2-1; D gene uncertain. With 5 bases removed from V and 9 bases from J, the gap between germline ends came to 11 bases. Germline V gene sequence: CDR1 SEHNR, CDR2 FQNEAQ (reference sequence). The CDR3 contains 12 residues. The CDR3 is CASSTYVTEQFF. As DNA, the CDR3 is TGTGCCAGCAGCACTTATGTGACTGAGCAGTTCTTC.

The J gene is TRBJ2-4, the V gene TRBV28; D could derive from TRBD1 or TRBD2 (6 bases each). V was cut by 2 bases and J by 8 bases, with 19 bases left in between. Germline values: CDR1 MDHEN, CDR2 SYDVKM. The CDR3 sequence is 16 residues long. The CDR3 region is CASSLGQQGSGDIQYF. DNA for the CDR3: TGTGCCAGCAGTTTAGGCCAACAGGGATCGGGGGACATTCAGTACTTC.

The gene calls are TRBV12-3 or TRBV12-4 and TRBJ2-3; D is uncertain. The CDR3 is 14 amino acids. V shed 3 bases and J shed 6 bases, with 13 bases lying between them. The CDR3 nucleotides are TGTGCCAGCAGTTTGGTCAGCCAAGCGGATACGCAGTATTTT. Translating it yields CASSLVSQADTQYF.

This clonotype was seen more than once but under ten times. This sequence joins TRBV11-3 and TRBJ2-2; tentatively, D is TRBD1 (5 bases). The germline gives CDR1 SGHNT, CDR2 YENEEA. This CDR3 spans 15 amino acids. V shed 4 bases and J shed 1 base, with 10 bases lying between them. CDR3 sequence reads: CASSSRTQNTGELFF. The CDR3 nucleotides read TGTGCCAGCAGCTCCCGGACACAGAACACCGGGGAGCTGTTTTTT.

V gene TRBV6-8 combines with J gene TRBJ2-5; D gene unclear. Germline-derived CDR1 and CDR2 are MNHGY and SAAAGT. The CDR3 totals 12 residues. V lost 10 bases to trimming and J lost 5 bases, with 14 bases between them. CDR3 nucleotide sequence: TGTGCCACGTGGGCAGCCCGGGAGACCCAGTACTTC. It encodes CATWAARETQYF.

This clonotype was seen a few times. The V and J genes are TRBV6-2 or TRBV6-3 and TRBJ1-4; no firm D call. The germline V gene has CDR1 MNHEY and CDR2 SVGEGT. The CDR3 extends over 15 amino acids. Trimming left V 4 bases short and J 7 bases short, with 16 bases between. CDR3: CASSWSTGVREKLFF. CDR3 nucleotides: TGTGCCAGCAGTTGGTCGACGGGAGTCCGTGAAAAACTGTTTTTT.